The present T cell receptor beta chain was sequenced within a study of shared clonotypes between healthy human individuals. Study in general: Three men and a couple of women, aged 18 to 49, were donors.

With respect to this clone: Its antigen is unknown.

Deep level was the assay's run setting. Libraries were prepared by immunoSEQ multiplex PCR; TCRdb keeps only in-frame clonotypes and omits some of them. Among about 2 million clones listed, 90% to 95% were seen once. The CDR3 is 15 residues long. Germline values: CDR1 MNHEY, CDR2 SVGAGI. Between the trimmed V and J ends, which lost 0 bases and 2 bases, there was a span of 10 bases. Study conclusions and caveats: Researchers found naive subsets generally carried larger estimated richness than memory subsets. Investigators collected only blood, and repertoires in tissues likely differ.

The TCR originated in a man between 18 and 29 years old in good health. This chain joins TRBV6-5 and TRBJ2-5; maybe TRBD1 (5 bases). Sequencing was carried out using naive CD4+ T cells sorted from blood. Subset denoted: CD45RA+ positively selected. The CDR3 DNA reads as TGTGCCAGCAGTTACTCGGGGCCCGCTCAAGAGACCCAGTACTTC. It codes for CASSYSGPAQETQYF.